The clone carrying this T cell receptor (beta chain) was seen more than once but under ten times. What it binds is unknown. This sample was taken from a study of T cell repertoires in cytomegalovirus infection. The wider study: The authors used CMV epitopes that were HLA-C-restricted (recently identified) and HLA-B-restricted (well studied).

Germline loops: CDR1 SEHNR, CDR2 FQNEAQ (reference sequence). The CDR3 is made up of 15 amino acids. With 6 bases removed from V and 3 bases from J, the gap between germline ends came to 16 bases. TCRdb reprocessed the reads with MiXCR, giving one entry per CDR3 protein. The sample yields 140,000 to 150,000 distinct CDR3 sequences, approximately 30% seen once. The material was CD8+ T cells from cultured PBMCs, obtained from culture after CMV antigen stimulation. V gene TRBV7-9 combines with J gene TRBJ2-3; maybe TRBD1 (6 bases). The origin of this receptor is a human donor in good health (CMV status not recorded). Some clones in this sample may be carry-over from other donors' samples. CDR3 residues: CASSTTRGMTDTQYF. The CDR3 nucleotides are TGTGCCAGCAGTACTACGAGGGGGATGACAGATACGCAGTATTTT.